Following are 2 T cell receptor beta chains from one sample sequenced in a study of T cell changes during pregnancy in multiple sclerosis. Some clones are missing from TCRdb's copy, which holds only in-frame ones; the method was immunoSEQ multiplex PCR. The sample gives tens of thousands of clones, roughly nine tenths of which show up once; roughly 0.45% is in the top ten. Material: CD4+ T cells from peripheral blood mononuclear cells, obtained in the second trimester of pregnancy. These receptors came from a female donor in good health, enrolled as a control in a pregnancy study.

This clone has more than one count but fewer than ten. This chain connects TRBV28 to TRBJ2-1; possible D gene TRBD2, 6 bases. CDR3 size: 22 residues. Germline V gene lookup returns CDR1 MDHEN and CDR2 SYDVKM. V was pared by 2 bases and J by 0 bases, with 29 bases between. CDR3 protein: CASSLRDWYSGLPTSSYNEQFF. The CDR3 DNA sequence: TGTGCCAGCAGTTTACGGGACTGGTACAGCGGGCTCCCCACCAGCTCCTACAATGAGCAGTTCTTC.

The chain joins TRBV27 to TRBJ2-5; the match to TRBD2 covers 10 bases. The CDR3 is made up of 15 amino acids. The germline V gene encodes CDR1 MNHEY and CDR2 SMNVEV (reference sequence). With 3 bases clipped from V and 5 bases from J, the junction kept 6 bases outside the gene matches. CDR3 protein: CASSFVSGGMETQYF. The CDR3 nucleotides read TGTGCCAGCAGTTTTGTTAGCGGGGGGATGGAGACCCAGTACTTC.